One T cell receptor (beta chain) is described in this entry. This sample was included in a study of blood T cell repertoires in COVID-19. On the study more broadly: COVID-19 samples collected from the United States, Italy and Spain covered acute and convalescent phases. From T cells, B-cell-depleted T cells, or PBMCs came the material, which was cDNA or gDNA.

CDR3 length: 13 amino acids. V dropped 4 bases and J dropped 5 bases, with 9 bases sitting between them. Germline values: CDR1 MNHEY, CDR2 SVGAGI. The repertoire was sequenced with immunoSEQ multiplex PCR; TCRdb's copy has only in-frame clones and lacks some. The table has roughly 100,000 clones, 75% to 90% seen once. The origin of this receptor is an elderly man with acute or convalescent COVID-19. The V call is TRBV6-5, the J call TRBJ1-5; no definite D call. The sequenced sample consisted of peripheral blood. CDR3 DNA: TGTGCCAGCAGTTCTTTAAGAGATCAGCCCCAGCATTTT. As protein: CASSSLRDQPQHF.